This T cell receptor beta chain was obtained from a study of blood T cell repertoires in COVID-19. The protocol was immunoSEQ multiplex PCR, while the TCRdb copy is restricted to in-frame clones and leaves out a portion. The sample includes fewer than 300,000 clones, 65% to 90% of them seen just once. Germline assignment: CDR1 MDHEN and CDR2 SYDVKM. The CDR3 covers 15 residues. Trimming at V came to 5 bases and at J to 15 bases, leaving 15 bases not matched to a gene. The rearrangement links TRBV28 to TRBJ2-1; 11 nucleotides match TRBD2. Sequenced material: peripheral blood. The clonotype originates from a middle-aged man with active or convalescent COVID-19. CDR3 coding DNA: TGTGCCAGCAGTCCACGGACTAGCGGGCTGACTACCGTGTTCTTC. This translates into CASSPRTSGLTTVFF.